This TCR beta chain originates from a study of cytomegalovirus exposure and HLA in healthy donors (dated by TCRdb to the late 2010s). Looking at the study overall: In an earlier analysis of 587 of the donors, around 300 Gb of sequence data and 117 million unique TCR beta sequences from about 180 million T cells were reported. Around 300 gigabases of sequencing data and roughly 90 million unique TCR sequences were included in an early release covering 550 to 800 HLA-typed donors. The genetic ancestry cluster associated with self-reported Caucasian donors included roughly 84% of the 398 genotyped donors. The aim of the study was to test whether cataloging public T cell receptors could identify signatures of past pathogen exposure. The study used immunosequencing to profile the T cell repertoires of hundreds of subjects and linked those repertoires to cytomegalovirus serostatus. In addition to the first cohort of hundreds of subjects, a separate validation cohort of some 120 different subjects was used. To predict cytomegalovirus infection status, the study combined high-throughput TCR immunosequencing, statistical association of individual TCRs with disease status, and machine learning. A later analysis re-examined previously published TCR beta repertoires from just over 650 donors and added high-resolution HLA genotyping to investigate patterns of TCR occurrence. Rather than drawing on any new phenotypic data, the later analysis identified candidate immune exposures from TCR beta sequences and the way those sequences occurred across donors. An earlier analysis of approximately 500 of the donors applied high-throughput TCR beta sequencing to assess whether each TCR beta V gene segment acted as functional or pseudogenic. Donor age, sex, ethnicity and CMV serostatus were collected together with the repertoire data. Genome-wide SNP genotypes for about 60% of the roughly 700 donors were used in a later genetic analysis, which treated that subset as a discovery cohort. All discovery cohort repertoires had been generated using a single sequencing platform. HLA typing included class I and class II loci at four-digit resolution. The number of typed donors differed by locus: roughly 629-640 for A, B, C, DRB1 and DQB1; approximately 520 for DQA1; 606 for DPA1; and roughly 470 for DPB1. Because of strong linkage in the cohort, roughly 5 DR-DQ haplotypes were treated as single units for association and clustering. Among about 360 genotyped donors of the cohort, an average of approximately 240,000 unique TCR beta nucleotide sequences were sequenced per donor, about a sixth of them non-productive.

Germline trimming amounts to 0 bases on V and 2 bases on J, with 0 as the count of junction bases outside the gene matches. From its cysteine to its phenylalanine, the CDR3 spans 15 amino acids. Solely the CDR3 DNA is kept, with 45 bases framed from the first base. The germline V gene provides CDR1 SGHRS and CDR2 YFSETQ. In total, over 600 healthy bone marrow donors made up the cohort. All cohort members were sampled while nominally healthy, although unrecorded immune exposures were likely present. The donor tested CMV seropositive and was one of the 289 seropositive cohort members. A peripheral blood sample was collected from each donor, and TCR beta sequencing was performed on peripheral blood mononuclear cells. The Qiagen DNeasy Blood Extraction Kit was used to extract genomic DNA from the blood cell samples. Libraries came from the immunoSEQ multiplex PCR assay. For the multiplex PCR, a mixture combining 60 forward primers for TCR Vbeta segments and 13 reverse primers for TCR Jbeta segments was used. Amplification of the CDR3 region of rearranged TCR beta genes was performed with a multiplex PCR assay on genomic DNA. On the Illumina HiSeq System, the amplified TCR beta libraries were sequenced as 87-base-pair reads. On the authors' methods: A later analysis counted tens of millions of unique TCR beta chains across the 640 or so repertoires, and around 9.9 million of these chains were shared by at least two donors. Raw reads were error-corrected and collapsed into unique sequences with a nearest-neighbor algorithm that merged closely related sequences to remove PCR and sequencing errors. V, D and J gene segments were assigned by aligning CDR3 sequences to IMGT reference sequences. Each retained sequence needed at least a six-nucleotide match to both a V gene segment and a J gene segment. A rearrangement was called productive if the CDR3 had no stop codons and remained in frame with V and J, and every other rearrangement was called non-productive. Following IMGT convention, CDR3 was defined as the stretch from the second conserved V-encoded cysteine up to the conserved J-encoded phenylalanine. The earlier analysis of some 600 of the donors excluded sequences that lacked an unambiguous match to a single V gene segment. In an earlier analysis of approximately 550 of the donors, V segments were called functional above 56.7% productive rearrangements and were called segregating when the between-donor standard deviation exceeded 5%. To diagnose cytomegalovirus status from the catalog of TCR beta chain sequences, a statistical classification framework was built. A later analysis assigned V and J genes by comparing TCR nucleotide sequences with IMGT/GENE-DB human TR gene sequences. The TCRdist pipeline was used in a later analysis to assign CDR3 sequences and most-parsimonious VDJ recombination scenarios. A later analysis defined each TCR beta chain by its CDR3 amino acid sequence plus V-gene family, and excluded reads lacking a unique V-gene family. A later analysis removed 500 to 600 highly shared, low-generation-probability nucleotide sequences to deal with suspected cross-contamination and a sequencing artifact. In a later analysis, a clonal expansion index for each public chain was calculated from normalized within-repertoire ranks of inferred template counts. Generation probabilities in a later analysis came from a VDJ recombination model fitted to out-of-frame rearrangements, and those results were checked against IGoR. In a later analysis, hypergeometric tests were used to score TCR-TCR, TCR-HLA and TCR-CMV co-occurrence, with a repertoire-size bias correction applied to TCR pairs. False discovery rates were estimated in a later analysis by permuting HLA or CMV assignments 20 times. In a later analysis, co-occurring TCRs were grouped using DBSCAN, with TCRdist sequence similarity added in when clustering inside HLA-allele-positive subsets. Repertoires with fewer than 30,000 or more than 120,000 public chains were left out of co-occurrence clustering, as were four to six repertoires with anomalous nucleotide sharing. TCRdb mirrors the immuneACCESS table, restricted to in-frame sequences. Some clones are absent from its copies; in checked studies, under half trace to an unresolved V gene, and the reason for the others is unknown. The V and J calls and clone size were taken over from that table, and D and trimming were inferred from the DNA. The table held for this sample gives 150,000 to 200,000 clones. Roughly 0.83% of the sample is held by the ten biggest clonotypes.

What the study reported, not specific to this receptor: Some IMGT-functional V segments, including TRBV6-2 and TRBV6-3, could not be told apart with the 87-base-pair reads, so those segments were excluded. Linkage disequilibrium might explain the correlated functional status among segregating V segments, but an unknown experimental factor could not be excluded. The cohort was sequenced for TCR beta chains only, and without alpha or paired-chain data the features that could be detected were limited. A cluster of highly shared sequence variants was judged likely to represent a technical artifact of the sequencing pipeline. An association between a missense DCLRE1C variant and V-gene and J-gene trimming of TCR beta chains was found in a later genetic analysis and replicated in an independent cohort. Cytomegalovirus status was reported to be diagnosed by the classifier with high specificity and sensitivity in both the original and validation cohorts. HLA typing was unavailable for some donors at each locus, so association tests used only the typed subset. Broadly in line with IMGT annotations, most TCR beta V segments showed up in productive rearrangements about 87% or about 30% of the time in an earlier analysis of under 700 of the donors. A further reported finding was that TCR beta sequences accurately predicted the HLA-A and HLA-B alleles for most subjects in the first cohort. According to a later analysis, parvovirus B19, influenza, CMV and Epstein-Barr virus appeared linked to several top co-occurrence clusters. In the study, 150 to 200 TCR beta chains were listed as associated with cytomegalovirus. A later genetic analysis reported fewer N-insertions in productive TCRs among donors in an Asian-associated ancestry cluster than the roughly 670-donor mean. Roughly uniform sequencing depth across donors was assumed in presence/absence analyses, although this assumption may not hold. Immune exposure information for the cohort was limited to CMV serostatus. While some public TCRs were present in many individuals, most TCR sequences turned up only very rarely across donors. In vitro tests confirmed that a few of the cytomegalovirus-associated TCR beta chains recognize cytomegalovirus antigens. When HLA alleles, especially DR and DQ, strongly co-occurred, attributing TCR associations to individual alleles was difficult. In a later analysis, HLA-associated TCR beta chains were found to be more clonally expanded and to have lower generation probabilities than equally common non-associated chains. It was suggested by the authors that the approach could potentially be generalized to other disease states and immunological phenotypes. In a later analysis, most CMV-associated TCR beta chains were found to appear HLA-restricted, with HLA associations seemingly driven largely by CMV exposure. The earlier analysis of almost 600 of the donors excluded fewer than 20 rarely observed V segments, including chromosome 9 orphons, because counts were too low. A later analysis found that TCR association rates varied across HLA loci, with DRB1 alleles showing the most associated TCRs and HLA-C alleles the fewest. In a later analysis, 16,951 TCR beta sequences were associated with specific HLA alleles at a false discovery rate of 0.05.

Points on this clone: Its antigen specificity is not known.

This sequence uses TRBV5-1 and TRBJ2-1, and TRBD2 matches 9 of the central bases. The sequence derives from a woman between 18 and 29 years old in good health and CMV-seropositive. Input material: PBMCs. The sequenced DNA: TGCGCCAGCAGCTTGGCTAGCGGGGCCTACAATGAGCAGTTCTTC. It specifies CASSLASGAYNEQFF.